Sequencing of this T cell receptor (beta chain) was carried out in a study of PD-L1 blockade in urothelial cancer. In the study overall: Male sex and bladder-origin urothelial cancer were recorded for twenty-five of 29 patients. Before enrollment, 0 to 3 chemotherapy regimens had been given to patients. Blood yielded a median of around 150,000 T cells per sample.

Generated by immunoSEQ multiplex PCR, the TCRdb table keeps only in-frame clones and is missing some. The sample comprises about 24,000 clones, approximately 81% of which are singletons, and 9.6% rests with the top ten. The CDR3 is made up of 16 amino acids. V lost 3 bases, J lost 0 bases, and 14 bases lay in between. CDR1 and CDR2 from the germline V gene are SGHRS and YFSETQ. Sample contribution per patient ranged from 1 to 8, covering pretreatment and on-treatment. The sequence derives from a man aged 65-85 years with urothelial cancer. The sample consisted of PBMCs, taken around atezolizumab (anti-PD-L1) treatment. The chain recombines TRBV5-1 with TRBJ2-3; D is ambiguous. CDR3 coding DNA: TGCGCCAGCAGCTCCCAGGCCGGCTCTAGCACAGATACGCAGTATTTT. This translates into CASSSQAGSSTDTQYF.